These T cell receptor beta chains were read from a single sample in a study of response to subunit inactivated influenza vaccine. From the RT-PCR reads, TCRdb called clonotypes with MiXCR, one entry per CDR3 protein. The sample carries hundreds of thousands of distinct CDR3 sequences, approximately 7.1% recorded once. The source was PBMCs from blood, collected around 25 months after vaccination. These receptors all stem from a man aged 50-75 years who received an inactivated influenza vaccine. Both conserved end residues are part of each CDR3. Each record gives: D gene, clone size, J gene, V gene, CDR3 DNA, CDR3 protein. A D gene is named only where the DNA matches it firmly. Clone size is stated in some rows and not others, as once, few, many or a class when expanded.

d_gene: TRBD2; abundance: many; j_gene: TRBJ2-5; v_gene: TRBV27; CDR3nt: TGTGCCAGCAGTCCCCTAGCGGGAGGAGAGACCCAGTACTTC; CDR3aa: CASSPLAGGETQYF
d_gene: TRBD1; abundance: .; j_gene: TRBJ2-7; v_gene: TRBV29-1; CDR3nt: TGCAGCGTTGATTTCCAGGGGGCGGGATTGGACGAGCAGTACTTC; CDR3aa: CSVDFQGAGLDEQYF
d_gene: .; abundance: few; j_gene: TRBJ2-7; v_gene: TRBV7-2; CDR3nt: TGTGCCAGCAGCCGGGTGGCAGGGTCCTCCTACGAGCAGTACTTC; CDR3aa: CASSRVAGSSYEQYF
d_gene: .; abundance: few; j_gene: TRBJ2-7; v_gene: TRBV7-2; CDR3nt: TGTGCCAGCAGCTTAGGAGAGGGGGCCTACGAGCAGTACTTC; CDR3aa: CASSLGEGAYEQYF
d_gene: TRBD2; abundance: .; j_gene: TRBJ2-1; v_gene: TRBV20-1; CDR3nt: TGCAGTGCTAGCGGGGGGGCCCGCCAAGAGCAGTTCTTC; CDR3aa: CSASGGARQEQFF
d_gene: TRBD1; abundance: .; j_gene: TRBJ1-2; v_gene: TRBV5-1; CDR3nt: TGCGCCAGCAGTACCGGGACAGGGGTCTATGGCTACACCTTC; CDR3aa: CASSTGTGVYGYTF
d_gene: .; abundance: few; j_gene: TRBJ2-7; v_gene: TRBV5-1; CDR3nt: TGCGCCAGCAGCTTGGACTCGGGGCCCTACTACGAGCAGTACTTC; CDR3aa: CASSLDSGPYYEQYF
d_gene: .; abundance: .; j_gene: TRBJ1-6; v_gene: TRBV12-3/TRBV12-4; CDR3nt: TGTGCCAGCAGTTCGCAGTCGATGAATTCACCCCTCCACTTT; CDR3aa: CASSSQSMNSPLHF
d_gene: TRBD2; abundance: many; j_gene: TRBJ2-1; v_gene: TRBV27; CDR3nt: TGTGCCAGCAGTCTCGGGACTAGCGGGGACAATGAGCAGTTCTTC; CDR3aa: CASSLGTSGDNEQFF
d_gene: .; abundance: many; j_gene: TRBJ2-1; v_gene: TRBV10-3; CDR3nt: TGTGCCATCAGTGAGTCTGACGGGATGGTAAATGAGCAGTTCTTC; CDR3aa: CAISESDGMVNEQFF
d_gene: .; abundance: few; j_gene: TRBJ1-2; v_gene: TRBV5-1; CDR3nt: TGCGCCAGCAGCGTGGAGGGGAACTATGGCTACACCTTC; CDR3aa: CASSVEGNYGYTF
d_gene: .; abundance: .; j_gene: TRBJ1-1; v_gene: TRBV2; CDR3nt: TGTGCCAGCACTGCGAACACTGAAGCTTTCTTT; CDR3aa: CASTANTEAFF
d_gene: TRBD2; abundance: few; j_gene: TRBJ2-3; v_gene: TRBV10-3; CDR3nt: TGTGCCATCAGTGAGCTCCGGGACTACACAGATACGCAGTATTTT; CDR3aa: CAISELRDYTDTQYF
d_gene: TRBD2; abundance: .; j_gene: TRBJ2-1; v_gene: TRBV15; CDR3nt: TGTGCCACCAGCAGCTACCGGGACTACTCCTACAATGAGCAGTTCTTC; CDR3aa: CATSSYRDYSYNEQFF
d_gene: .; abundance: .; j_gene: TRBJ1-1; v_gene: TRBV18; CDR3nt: TGTGCCAGCTCGCTCTTGGGGCCCCAGAAGGACACTGAAGCTTTCTTT; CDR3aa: CASSLLGPQKDTEAFF
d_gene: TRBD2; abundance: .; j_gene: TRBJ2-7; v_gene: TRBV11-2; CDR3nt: TGTGCCAGCAGATCCACTAGCGGGAGGGGGGTCGAGCAGTACTTC; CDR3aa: CASRSTSGRGVEQYF
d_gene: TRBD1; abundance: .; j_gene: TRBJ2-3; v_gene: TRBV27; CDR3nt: TGTGCCAGCAGACCCAACCCCAGGGGGAGCACAGATACGCAGTATTTT; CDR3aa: CASRPNPRGSTDTQYF
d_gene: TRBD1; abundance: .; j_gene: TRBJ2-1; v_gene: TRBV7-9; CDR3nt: TGTGCCAGCAGCTTACAGGGGGCCTTTGAGCAGTTCTTC; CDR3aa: CASSLQGAFEQFF
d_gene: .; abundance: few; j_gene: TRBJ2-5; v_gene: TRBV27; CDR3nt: TGTGCCAGCAGTTACGCCTTCAAAGAGACCCAGTACTTC; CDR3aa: CASSYAFKETQYF
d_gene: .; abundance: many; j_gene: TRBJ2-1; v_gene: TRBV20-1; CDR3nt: TGCAGTTCTCTTACCTCAATCCCTCCGAATGAGCAGTTCTTC; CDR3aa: CSSLTSIPPNEQFF
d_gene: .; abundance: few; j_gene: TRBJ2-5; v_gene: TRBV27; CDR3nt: TGTGCCAGCAGGGCCCTAATGGGGGGCTCAGAGACCCAGTACTTC; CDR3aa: CASRALMGGSETQYF
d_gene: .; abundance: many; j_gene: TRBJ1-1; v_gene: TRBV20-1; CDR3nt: TGCAGTGCTAGCCGGGGTGGCAGGGGAACTGAAGCTTTCTTT; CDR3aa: CSASRGGRGTEAFF
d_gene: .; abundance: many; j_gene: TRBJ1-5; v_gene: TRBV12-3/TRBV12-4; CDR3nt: TGTGCCAGCAGCCCCGGCCAGGCTTCCAATCAGCCCCAGCATTTT; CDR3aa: CASSPGQASNQPQHF
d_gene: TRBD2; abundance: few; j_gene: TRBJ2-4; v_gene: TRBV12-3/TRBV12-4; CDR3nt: TGTGCCAGCAGTTTCATGGCAGCGGGGCTAGCCAAAAACATTCAGTACTTC; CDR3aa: CASSFMAAGLAKNIQYF